This T cell receptor (beta chain) was profiled in a study of neoadjuvant anti-PD-1 for oral cavity cancer. Study context: Patients mostly received three to four biweekly nivolumab doses at 3 mg/kg before surgery. Whole-study findings and limits: Only a few patients per response group were TCR-analyzed; validation needed.

About this clone: Its target is not known.

This CDR3 region has 15 residues. Germline values: CDR1 SGDLS, CDR2 YYNGEE. J lost 1 base, V lost 0 bases, and 3 bases had no gene match. Time point of the sample: after neoadjuvant nivolumab, at surgical resection. Data came from immunoSEQ multiplex PCR; TCRdb stores just in-frame clones and leaves some out. The table shows under 8,500 clones, with 70% occurring only once. The chain joins TRBV9 to TRBJ1-1; 7 bases map to TRBD1. The starting material was PBMCs, obtained after nivolumab (anti-PD-1) treatment. This sequence originates from a person aged 35-79 years with oral cavity squamous cell carcinoma. CDR3 region: CASSVGRQGNTEAFF. In DNA form, the CDR3 reads TGTGCCAGCAGCGTAGGAAGACAGGGGAACACTGAAGCTTTCTTT.